The rows below give T cell receptor beta chains drawn from one sample of a study of T cells in Graves' hyperthyroidism and ophthalmopathy. MiXCR was run by TCRdb on the multiplex PCR reads, yielding one entry per CDR3 protein. The repertoire has over 200,000 distinct CDR3 sequences, 15% to 20% of them found once; the top ten carry approximately 40%. The sequenced sample was blood. The receptors shown here come from a middle-aged man with Graves' hyperthyroidism. Each CDR3 is given without its conserved first and last residue. The D gene is left open where the match is weak. Expanded clones are given a class, and other clones once, few, many or no size at all.

clone_size,d_call,v_call,j_call,cdr3_aa
many,NA,TRBV3-1,TRBJ2-7,ASSLGTVNREQY
many,TRBD1,TRBV28,TRBJ2-7,ASSRSTGGRYEQY
NA,NA,TRBV25-1,TRBJ2-7,ASSGQVGRSYEQY
NA,NA,TRBV5-1,TRBJ2-2,ASSLRQDNTGELF
many,NA,TRBV11-3,TRBJ2-5,ASSPGTGKGETQY
many,TRBD1,TRBV7-2,TRBJ2-2,ASSSGQGASTGELF
many,NA,TRBV5-1,TRBJ2-2,ASSPDHANTGELF
many,NA,TRBV28,TRBJ1-5,ASSSRLRGNQPQH
many,NA,TRBV2,TRBJ1-6,ASSEMGNSPLH
many,NA,TRBV11-3,TRBJ1-1,ASSLERNTEAF
many,TRBD1,TRBV30,TRBJ2-7,AWSRGQGLYEQY
few,NA,TRBV4-3,TRBJ1-2,ASSPRNGLPYYGYT
many,NA,TRBV6-1,TRBJ1-1,ASSRTGNEAF
NA,TRBD1,TRBV4-1,TRBJ1-6,ASSQVPRGQGRVGNSPLH
NA,NA,TRBV2,TRBJ2-1,ASSEVEQGEQF
many,TRBD1,TRBV7-8,TRBJ1-5,ASSAYRGSNQPQH
few,NA,TRBV5-8,TRBJ1-4,ASSTRAANEKLF
many,NA,TRBV7-3,TRBJ2-7,ASSLQGGSYEQY
many,NA,TRBV7-9,TRBJ1-2,ASSLPGQHDGYT
many,NA,TRBV10-3,TRBJ2-3,ATRNSDTDTQY
many,NA,TRBV28,TRBJ2-7,ASRVPGTVDEQY
many,NA,TRBV24-1,TRBJ1-5,ATSDSYAEQPQH
many,NA,TRBV5-5,TRBJ1-1,ASSLLLGAGTEAF
many,NA,TRBV5-1,TRBJ2-5,ASSLSSGQETQY
NA,TRBD1,TRBV19,TRBJ2-1,ASSGRDRGLGNEQF